This section outlines one T cell receptor (beta chain) sequence together with its context. The antigen is unknown. TCRdb's table, derived via immunoSEQ multiplex PCR, lists solely in-frame clones and lacks some. The profile shows millions of clones, about 93% of them singletons. The sample comes from a study of shared clonotypes between healthy human individuals. Overall study findings and caveats: Relative to memory subsets, naive subsets generally showed larger estimated richness. Genetic and exposure-history diversity was limited by the small donor number. Approximately 5.4% of naive CD4 clonotypes were common to several donors. Sample collection involved blood only; tissue repertoires are likely different.

Naive CD8 cells were CD45RO-negative, positively selected for CCR7, excluding terminally differentiated effector memory CD45RA+ cells. Material for sequencing was naive CD8+ T cells from PBMCs. The receptor was derived from a young man in good health. Some clones in this sample may be carry-over from other donors' samples.

The CDR3 here is CASSLEGQENNEQYF. The CDR3 coding sequence is TGTGCCAGCAGCTTAGAGGGGCAGGAAAACAACGAGCAGTACTTC. This rearrangement joins TRBV7-6 to TRBJ2-7; D perhaps matches TRBD1 (5 bases). In germline, CDR1 is SGHVS, CDR2 FNYEAQ. CDR3 length: 15 amino acids. The V and J ends lost 1 base and 5 bases respectively, with 15 bases between them. Full variable domain (rest looked up from reference TRBV7-6 and TRBJ2-7): GAGVSQSPRYKVTKRGQDVALRCDPISGHVSLYWYRQALGQGPEFLTYFNYEAQQDKSGLPNDRFSAERPEGSISTLTIQRTEQRDSAMYRCASSLEGQENNEQYFGPGTRLTVT.